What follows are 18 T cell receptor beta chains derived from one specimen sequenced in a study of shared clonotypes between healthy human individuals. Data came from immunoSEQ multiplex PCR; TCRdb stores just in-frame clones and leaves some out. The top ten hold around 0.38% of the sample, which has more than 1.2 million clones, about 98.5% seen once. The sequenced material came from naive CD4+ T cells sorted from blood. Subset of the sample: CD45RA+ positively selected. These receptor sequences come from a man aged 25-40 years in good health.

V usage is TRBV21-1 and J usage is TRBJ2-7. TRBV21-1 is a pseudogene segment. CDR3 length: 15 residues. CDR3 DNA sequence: TGTGCCAGCTATCCTACGGCCCCCGGGCTCTACGAGCAGTACTTC. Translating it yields CASYPTAPGLYEQYF.

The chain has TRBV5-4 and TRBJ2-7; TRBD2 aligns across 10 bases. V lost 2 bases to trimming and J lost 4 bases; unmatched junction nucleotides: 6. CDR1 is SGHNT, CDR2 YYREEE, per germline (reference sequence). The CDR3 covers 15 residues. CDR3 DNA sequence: TGTGCCAGCAGCTTAGCGGGAGGGGACTCGTACGAGCAGTACTTC. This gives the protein CASSLAGGDSYEQYF.

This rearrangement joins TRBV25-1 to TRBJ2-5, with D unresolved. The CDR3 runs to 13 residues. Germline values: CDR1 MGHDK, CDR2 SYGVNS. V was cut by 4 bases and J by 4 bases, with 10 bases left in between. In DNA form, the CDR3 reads TGTGCCAGCAGTGCCCATGGTGGAGAGACCCAGTACTTC. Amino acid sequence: CASSAHGGETQYF.

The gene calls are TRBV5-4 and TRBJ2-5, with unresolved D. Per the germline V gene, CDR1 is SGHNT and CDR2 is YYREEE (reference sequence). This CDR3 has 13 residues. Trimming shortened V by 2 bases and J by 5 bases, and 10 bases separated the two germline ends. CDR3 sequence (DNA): TGTGCCAGCAGCTTCGGGCAGTGGGAGACCCAGTACTTC. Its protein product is CASSFGQWETQYF.

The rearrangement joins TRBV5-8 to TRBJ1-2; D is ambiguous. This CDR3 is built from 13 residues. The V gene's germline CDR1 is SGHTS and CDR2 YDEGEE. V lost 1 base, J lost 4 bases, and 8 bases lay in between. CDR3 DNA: TGTGCCAGCAGCTTGCGAGTGGCCTATGGCTACACCTTC. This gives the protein CASSLRVAYGYTF.

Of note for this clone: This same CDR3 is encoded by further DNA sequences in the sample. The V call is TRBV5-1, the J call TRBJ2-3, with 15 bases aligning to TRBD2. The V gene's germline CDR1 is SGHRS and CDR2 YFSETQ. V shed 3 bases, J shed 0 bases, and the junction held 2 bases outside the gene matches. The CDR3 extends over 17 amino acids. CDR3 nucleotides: TGCGCCAGCAGCTCGGGACTAGCGGGAGGAAGCACAGATACGCAGTATTTT. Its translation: CASSSGLAGGSTDTQYF.

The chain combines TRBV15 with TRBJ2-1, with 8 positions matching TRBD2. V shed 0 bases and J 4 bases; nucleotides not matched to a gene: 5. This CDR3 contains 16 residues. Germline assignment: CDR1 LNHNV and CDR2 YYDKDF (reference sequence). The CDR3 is CATSRERLAGYNEQFF. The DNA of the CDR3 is TGTGCCACCAGCAGAGAGCGGCTAGCGGGTTACAATGAGCAGTTCTTC.

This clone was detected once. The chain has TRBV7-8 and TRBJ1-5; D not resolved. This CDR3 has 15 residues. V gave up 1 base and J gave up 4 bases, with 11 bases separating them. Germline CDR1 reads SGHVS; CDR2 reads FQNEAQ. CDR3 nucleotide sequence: TGTGCCAGCAGCTTAGGTAGGGCACCAAATCAGCCCCAGCATTTT. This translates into CASSLGRAPNQPQHF. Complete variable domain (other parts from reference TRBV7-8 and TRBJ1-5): GAGVSQSPRYKVAKRGQDVALRCDPISGHVSLFWYQQALGQGPEFLTYFQNEAQLDKSGLPSDRFFAERPEGSVSTLKIQRTQQEDSAVYLCASSLGRAPNQPQHFGDGTRLSIL.

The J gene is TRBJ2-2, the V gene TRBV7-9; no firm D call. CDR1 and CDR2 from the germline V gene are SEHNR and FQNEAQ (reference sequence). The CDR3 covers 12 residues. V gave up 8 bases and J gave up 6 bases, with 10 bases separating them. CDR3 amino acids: CASPSWAGELFF. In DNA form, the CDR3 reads TGTGCCAGCCCCTCTTGGGCCGGGGAGCTGTTTTTT.

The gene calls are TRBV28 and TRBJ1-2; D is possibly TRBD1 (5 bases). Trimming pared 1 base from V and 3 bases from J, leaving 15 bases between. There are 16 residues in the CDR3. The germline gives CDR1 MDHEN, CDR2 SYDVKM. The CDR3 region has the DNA TGTGCCAGCAGTTTATTCCGGGACTCCTTTGACTATGGCTACACCTTC. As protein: CASSLFRDSFDYGYTF.

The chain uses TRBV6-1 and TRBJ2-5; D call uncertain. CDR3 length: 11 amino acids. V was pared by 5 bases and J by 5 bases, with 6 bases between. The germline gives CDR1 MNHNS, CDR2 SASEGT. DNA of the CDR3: TGTGCCAGCAGTCATGGGGAGACCCAGTACTTC. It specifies CASSHGETQYF.

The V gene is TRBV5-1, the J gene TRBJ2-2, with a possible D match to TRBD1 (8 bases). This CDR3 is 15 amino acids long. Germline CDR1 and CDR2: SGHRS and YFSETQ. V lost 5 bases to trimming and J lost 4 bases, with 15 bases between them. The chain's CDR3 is CASRWDRTSTGELFF. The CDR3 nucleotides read TGCGCCAGCAGGTGGGACAGGACTAGCACCGGGGAGCTGTTTTTT.

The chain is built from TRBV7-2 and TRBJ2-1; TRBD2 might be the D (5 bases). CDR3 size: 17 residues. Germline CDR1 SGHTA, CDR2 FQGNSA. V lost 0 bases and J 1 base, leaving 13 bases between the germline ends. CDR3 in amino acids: CASSLAGSAISYNEQFF. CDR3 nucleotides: TGTGCCAGCAGCTTAGCGGGTAGCGCAATATCCTACAATGAGCAGTTCTTC.

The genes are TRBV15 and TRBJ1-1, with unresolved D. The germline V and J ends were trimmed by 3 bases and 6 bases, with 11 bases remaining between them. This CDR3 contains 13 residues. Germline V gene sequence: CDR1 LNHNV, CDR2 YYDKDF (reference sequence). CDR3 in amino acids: CATSRDVRAEAFF. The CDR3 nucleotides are TGTGCCACCAGCAGGGACGTTAGGGCTGAAGCTTTCTTT.

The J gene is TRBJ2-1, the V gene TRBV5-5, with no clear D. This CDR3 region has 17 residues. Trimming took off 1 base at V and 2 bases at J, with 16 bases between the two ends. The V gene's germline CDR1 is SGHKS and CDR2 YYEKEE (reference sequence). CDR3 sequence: CASSLHELQQPYNEQFF. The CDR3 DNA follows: TGTGCCAGCAGCTTGCATGAGTTACAGCAACCCTACAATGAGCAGTTCTTC.

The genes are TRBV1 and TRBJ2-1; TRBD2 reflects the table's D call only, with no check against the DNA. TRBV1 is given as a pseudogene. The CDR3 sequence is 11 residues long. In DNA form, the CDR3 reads TGCACCAGCGGCCACGGTCATGAGCAGTTCTTC. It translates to CTSGHGHEQFF.

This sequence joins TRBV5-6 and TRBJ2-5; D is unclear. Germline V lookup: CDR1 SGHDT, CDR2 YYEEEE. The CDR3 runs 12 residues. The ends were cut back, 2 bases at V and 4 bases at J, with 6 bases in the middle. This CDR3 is CASSFGPETQYF. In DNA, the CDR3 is TGTGCCAGCAGCTTTGGGCCAGAGACCCAGTACTTC.

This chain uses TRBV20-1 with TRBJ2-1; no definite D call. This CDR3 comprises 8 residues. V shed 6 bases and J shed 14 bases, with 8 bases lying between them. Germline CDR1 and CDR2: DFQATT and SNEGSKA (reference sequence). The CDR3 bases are TGCAGTGCCGCCTACAAGTTCTTC. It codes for CSAAYKFF.